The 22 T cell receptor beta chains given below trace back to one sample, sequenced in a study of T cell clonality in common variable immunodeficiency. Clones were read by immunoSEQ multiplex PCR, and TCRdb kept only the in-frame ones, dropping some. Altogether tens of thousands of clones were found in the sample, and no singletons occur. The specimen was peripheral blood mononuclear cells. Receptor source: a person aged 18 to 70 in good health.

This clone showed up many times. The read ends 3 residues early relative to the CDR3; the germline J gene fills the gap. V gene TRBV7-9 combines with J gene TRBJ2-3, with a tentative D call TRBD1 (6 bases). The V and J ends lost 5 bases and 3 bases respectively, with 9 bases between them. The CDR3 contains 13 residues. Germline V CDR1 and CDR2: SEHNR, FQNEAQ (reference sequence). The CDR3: CASSPQGTDTQYF. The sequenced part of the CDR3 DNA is TGTGCCAGCAGCCCACAGGGTACAGATACG.

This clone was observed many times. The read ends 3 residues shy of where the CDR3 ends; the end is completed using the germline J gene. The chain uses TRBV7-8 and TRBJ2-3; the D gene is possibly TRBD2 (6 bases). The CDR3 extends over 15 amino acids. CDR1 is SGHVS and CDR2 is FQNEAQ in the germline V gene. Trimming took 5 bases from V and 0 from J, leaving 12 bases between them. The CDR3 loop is CASSPSRGSTDTQYF. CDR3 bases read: TGTGCCAGCAGCCCCTCGCGGGGAAGCACAGATACG.

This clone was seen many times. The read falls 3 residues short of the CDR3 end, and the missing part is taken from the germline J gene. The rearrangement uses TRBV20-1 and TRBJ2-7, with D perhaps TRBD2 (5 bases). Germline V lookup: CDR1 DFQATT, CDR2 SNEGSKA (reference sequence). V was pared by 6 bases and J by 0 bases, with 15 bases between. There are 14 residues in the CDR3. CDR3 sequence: CSATGVVGSYEQYF. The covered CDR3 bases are TGCAGTGCCACCGGGGTGGTTGGCTCCTACGAG.

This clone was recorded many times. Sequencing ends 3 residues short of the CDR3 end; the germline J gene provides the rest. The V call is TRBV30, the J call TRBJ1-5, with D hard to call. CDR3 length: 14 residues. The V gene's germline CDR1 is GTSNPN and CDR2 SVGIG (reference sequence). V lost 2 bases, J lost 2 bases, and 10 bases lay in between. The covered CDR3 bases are TGTGCCTGGAGTAGTCACGGGGGCAATCAGCCC. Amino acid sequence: CAWSSHGGNQP. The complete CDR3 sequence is CAWSSHGGNQPQHF.

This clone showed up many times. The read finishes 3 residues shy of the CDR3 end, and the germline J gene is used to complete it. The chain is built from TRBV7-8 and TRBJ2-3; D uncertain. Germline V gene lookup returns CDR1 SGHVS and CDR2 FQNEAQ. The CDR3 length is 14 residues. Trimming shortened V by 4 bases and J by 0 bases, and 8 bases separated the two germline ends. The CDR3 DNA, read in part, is TGTGCCAGCAGCTCATCGACTAGCACAGATACG. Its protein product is CASSSSTSTDT. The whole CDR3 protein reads CASSSSTSTDTQYF.

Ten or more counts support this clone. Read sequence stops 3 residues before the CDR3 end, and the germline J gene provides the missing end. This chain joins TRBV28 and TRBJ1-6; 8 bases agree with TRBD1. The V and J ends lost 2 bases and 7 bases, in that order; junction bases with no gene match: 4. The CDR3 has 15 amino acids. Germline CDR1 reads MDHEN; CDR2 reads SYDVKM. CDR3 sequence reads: CASSLGQGGNSPLHF. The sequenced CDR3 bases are TGTGCCAGCAGTTTAGGACAGGGTGGCAATTCACCC.

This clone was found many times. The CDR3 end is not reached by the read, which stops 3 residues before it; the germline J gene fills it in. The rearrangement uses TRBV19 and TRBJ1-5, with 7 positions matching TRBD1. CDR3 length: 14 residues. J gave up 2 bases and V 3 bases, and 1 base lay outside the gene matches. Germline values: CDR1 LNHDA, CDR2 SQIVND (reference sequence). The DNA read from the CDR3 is TGTGCCAGTAGTATGACAGGGCGCAATCAGCCC. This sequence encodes CASSMTGRNQP. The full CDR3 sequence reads CASSMTGRNQPQHF.

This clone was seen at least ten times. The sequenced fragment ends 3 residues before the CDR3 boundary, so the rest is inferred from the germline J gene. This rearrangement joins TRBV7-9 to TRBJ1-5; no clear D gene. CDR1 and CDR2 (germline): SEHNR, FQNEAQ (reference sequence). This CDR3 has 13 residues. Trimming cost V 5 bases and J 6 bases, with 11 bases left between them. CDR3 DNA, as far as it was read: TGTGCCAGCAGCGGCGGGCGGAGTCAGCCC. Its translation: CASSGGRSQP. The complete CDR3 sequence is CASSGGRSQPQHF.

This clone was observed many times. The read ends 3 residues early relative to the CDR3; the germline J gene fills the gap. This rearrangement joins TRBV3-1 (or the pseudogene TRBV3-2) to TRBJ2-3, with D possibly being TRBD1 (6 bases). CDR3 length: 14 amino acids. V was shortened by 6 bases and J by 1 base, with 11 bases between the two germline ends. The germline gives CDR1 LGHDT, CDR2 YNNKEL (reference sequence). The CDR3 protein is CASRTQGGTDTQYF. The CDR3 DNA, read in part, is TGTGCCAGCAGGACACAGGGAGGCACAGATACG.

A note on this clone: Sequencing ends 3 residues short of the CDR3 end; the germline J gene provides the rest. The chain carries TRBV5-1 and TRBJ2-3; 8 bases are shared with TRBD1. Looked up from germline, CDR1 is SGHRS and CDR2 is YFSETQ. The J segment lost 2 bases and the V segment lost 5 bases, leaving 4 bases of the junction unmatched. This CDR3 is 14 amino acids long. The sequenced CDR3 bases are TGCGCCAGCAGAAACAGGGGGAACACAGATACG. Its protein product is CASRNRGNTDT. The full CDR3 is CASRNRGNTDTQYF.

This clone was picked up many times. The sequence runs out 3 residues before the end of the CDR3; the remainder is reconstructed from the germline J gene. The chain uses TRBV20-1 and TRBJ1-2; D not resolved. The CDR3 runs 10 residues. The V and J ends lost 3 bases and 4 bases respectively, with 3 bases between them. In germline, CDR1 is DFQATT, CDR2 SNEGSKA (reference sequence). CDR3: CSASVYGYTF. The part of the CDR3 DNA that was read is TGCAGTGCTAGCGTCTATGGC.

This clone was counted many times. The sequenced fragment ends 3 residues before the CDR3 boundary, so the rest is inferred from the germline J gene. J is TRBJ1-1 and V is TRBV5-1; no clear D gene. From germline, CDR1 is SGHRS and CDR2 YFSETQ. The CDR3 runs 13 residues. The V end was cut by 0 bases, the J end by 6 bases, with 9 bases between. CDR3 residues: CASSLVPSSEAFF. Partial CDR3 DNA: TGCGCCAGCAGCTTGGTACCCAGTTCTGAA. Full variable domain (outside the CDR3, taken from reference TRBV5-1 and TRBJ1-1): KAGVTQTPRYLIKTRGQQVTLSCSPISGHRSVSWYQQTPGQGLQFLFEYFSETQRNKGNFPGRFSGRQFSNSRSEMNVSTLELGDSALYLCASSLVPSSEAFFGQGTRLTVV.

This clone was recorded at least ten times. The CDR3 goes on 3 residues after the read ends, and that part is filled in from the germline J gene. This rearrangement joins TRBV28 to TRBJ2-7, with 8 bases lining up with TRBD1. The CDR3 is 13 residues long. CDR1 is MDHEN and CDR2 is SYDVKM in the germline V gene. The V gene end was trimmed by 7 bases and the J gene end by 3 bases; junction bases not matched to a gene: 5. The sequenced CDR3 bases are TGTGCCAGCAAGCCGGGACAGGACTACGAG. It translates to CASKPGQDYE. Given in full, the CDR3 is CASKPGQDYEQYF.

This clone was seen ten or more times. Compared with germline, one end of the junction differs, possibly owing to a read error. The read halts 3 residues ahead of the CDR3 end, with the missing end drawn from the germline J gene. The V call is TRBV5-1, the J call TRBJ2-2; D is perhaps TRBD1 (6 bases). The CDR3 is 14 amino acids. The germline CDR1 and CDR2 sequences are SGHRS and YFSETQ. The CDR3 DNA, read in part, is TGCGCCAGCAGCTTCCAGGGGAACACCGGGAAG. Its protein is CASSFQGNTGK. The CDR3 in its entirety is CASSFQGNTGKLFF.

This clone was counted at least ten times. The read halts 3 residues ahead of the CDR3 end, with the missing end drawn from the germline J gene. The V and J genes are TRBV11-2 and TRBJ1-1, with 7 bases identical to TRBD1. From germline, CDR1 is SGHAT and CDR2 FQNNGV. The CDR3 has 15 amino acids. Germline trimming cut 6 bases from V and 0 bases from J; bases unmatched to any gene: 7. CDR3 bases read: TGTGCCAGCAGGAGGACGACAGGGATGAACACTGAA. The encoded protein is CASRRTTGMNTE. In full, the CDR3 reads CASRRTTGMNTEAFF.

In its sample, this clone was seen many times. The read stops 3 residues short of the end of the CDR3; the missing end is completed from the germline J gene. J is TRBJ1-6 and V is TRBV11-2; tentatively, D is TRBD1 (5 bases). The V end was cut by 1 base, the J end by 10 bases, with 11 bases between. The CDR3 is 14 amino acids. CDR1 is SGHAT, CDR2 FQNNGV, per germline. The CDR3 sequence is CASSLGQPKSPLHF. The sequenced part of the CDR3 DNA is TGTGCCAGCAGCTTAGGACAGCCGAAATCACCC.

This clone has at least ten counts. Incomplete CDR3 DNA: TGTGCCAGCAGTGACCTACAGGGTGCCCTATATGGC. Its protein is CASSDLQGALYG. In full, the CDR3 is CASSDLQGALYGYTF. The chain carries TRBV6-1 and TRBJ1-2, with D possibly TRBD1 on 6 matching bases. Read data end 3 residues before the CDR3 end; the end is taken from the germline J gene. The CDR3 spans 15 residues. CDR1 is MNHNS and CDR2 is SASEGT in the germline V gene. The ends were cut back, 3 bases at V and 5 bases at J, with 16 bases in the middle.

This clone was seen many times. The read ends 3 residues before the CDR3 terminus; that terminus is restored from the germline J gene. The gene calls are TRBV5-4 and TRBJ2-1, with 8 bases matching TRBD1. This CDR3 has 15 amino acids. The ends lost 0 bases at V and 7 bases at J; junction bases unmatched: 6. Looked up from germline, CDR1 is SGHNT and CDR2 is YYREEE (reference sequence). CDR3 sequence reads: CASSLAQGAGNEQFF. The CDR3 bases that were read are TGTGCCAGCAGCTTGGCCCAGGGGGCTGGTAATGAG.

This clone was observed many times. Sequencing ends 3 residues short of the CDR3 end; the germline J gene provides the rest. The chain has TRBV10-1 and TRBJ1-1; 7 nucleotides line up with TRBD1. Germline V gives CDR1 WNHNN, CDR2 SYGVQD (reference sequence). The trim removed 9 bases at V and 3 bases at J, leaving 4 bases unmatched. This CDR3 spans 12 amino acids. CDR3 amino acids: CARNRGDTEAFF. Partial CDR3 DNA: TGCGCCAGGAACAGGGGAGACACTGAA.

CDR3 sequence: CASSDTSGYAYNEQFF. Incomplete CDR3 DNA: TGTGCCAGCAGTGATACTAGCGGGTATGCGTACAATGAG. J is TRBJ2-1 and V is TRBV2; 9 bases are a match to TRBD2. Read sequence stops 3 residues before the CDR3 end, and the germline J gene provides the missing end. From germline, CDR1 is SNHLY and CDR2 FYNNEI. J was trimmed by 4 bases and V by 3 bases; bases with no gene match: 7. This CDR3 comprises 16 residues.

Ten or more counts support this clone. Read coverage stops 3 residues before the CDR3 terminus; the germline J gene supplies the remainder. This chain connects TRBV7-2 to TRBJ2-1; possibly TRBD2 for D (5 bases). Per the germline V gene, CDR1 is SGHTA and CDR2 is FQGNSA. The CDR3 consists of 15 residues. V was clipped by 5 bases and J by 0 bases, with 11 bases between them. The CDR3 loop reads CASSRGPSSYNEQFF. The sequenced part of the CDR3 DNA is TGTGCCAGCAGCCGAGGGCCCAGCTCCTACAATGAG.

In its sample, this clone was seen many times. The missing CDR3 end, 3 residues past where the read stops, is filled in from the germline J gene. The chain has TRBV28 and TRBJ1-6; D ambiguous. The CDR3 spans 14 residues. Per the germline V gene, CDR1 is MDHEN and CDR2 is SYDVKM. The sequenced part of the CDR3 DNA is TGTGCCAGCAGTAAAGACGGGTCCCGCGATCCC. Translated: CASSKDGSRDP. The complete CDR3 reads CASSKDGSRDPLHF.